This T cell receptor beta chain emerged from a study of blood T cell repertoires in COVID-19. Background on the study: The samples span acute and convalescent COVID-19 from the United States, Italy and Spain. Sources were T cells, B-cell-depleted T cells, or PBMCs; the material itself was cDNA or gDNA.

Under the authors' procedure: The authors estimated nucleated cell counts from reference gene primer amplification. Generated by immunoSEQ multiplex PCR, the TCRdb table keeps only in-frame clones and is missing some. The V and J calls and the clone size are those of that table, but D and trimming were determined from the DNA. Of more than 150,000 clones in the sample, 79% were seen once. CDR1 MDHEN and CDR2 SYDVKM come from the germline V gene. This CDR3 is 14 amino acids long. Trimming shortened V by 8 bases and J by 7 bases, and 15 bases separated the two germline ends. This clone was found once. The chain is built from TRBV28 and TRBJ1-6; D is possibly TRBD1 (5 bases). Input material: peripheral blood. The clonotype was recovered from a man between 60 and 70 years old with active or convalescent COVID-19. The CDR3, as DNA: TGTGCCAGCTCAAGGGGTCATCCGAATTCACCCCTCCACTTT. It codes for CASSRGHPNSPLHF.